Here is one T cell receptor beta chain with its context. Its antigen remains unknown. MiXCR was run by TCRdb on the reads, yielding one entry per CDR3 protein. The sample contains 290,000 or so distinct CDR3 sequences, roughly a tenth of which appear only once. This specimen belongs to a study of T cell repertoires in cytomegalovirus infection. General study findings and limits: Predominance within the ex vivo response was attributable to HLA-C-restricted CMV-specific TCR beta clonotypes.

Germline V gene sequence: CDR1 SQVTM, CDR2 ANQGSEA. The V segment lost 4 bases and the J segment 4 bases; nucleotides outside the gene matches: 4. The CDR3 covers 14 residues. The clonotype comes from a human donor in good health (CMV status not recorded). Some clones in this sample may be carry-over from other donors' samples. The gene calls are TRBV29-1 and TRBJ2-6, with 7 bases that match TRBD1. Sequences were obtained from PBMCs. DNA of the CDR3: TGCAGCGTTGGGACAGGAACGGGGGCCAACGTCCTGACTTTC. The encoded protein is CSVGTGTGANVLTF.